One sample yielded the 29 T cell receptor beta chains listed below, sequenced in a study of breast tumors, draining lymph nodes, adjacent tissues. MiXCR was run by TCRdb on the multiplex PCR reads, yielding one entry per CDR3 protein. The table records about 89,000 distinct CDR3 sequences, roughly 30% of them present only once. The lymph nodes were axillary draining lymph nodes from breast cancer patients. Sequencing was done on a sample of axillary lymph node tissue. The receptors stem from a female donor with breast cancer. Some clones in this sample may be carry-over from other donors' samples.

The chain combines TRBV7-9 with TRBJ1-1; D remains ambiguous. This CDR3 is built from 13 residues. Germline assignment: CDR1 SEHNR and CDR2 FQNEAQ (reference sequence). Trimming stripped 6 bases from V and 0 bases from J, with 8 bases between. This CDR3 reads CASRERVNTEAFF. CDR3 DNA sequence: TGTGCCAGCAGGGAACGGGTGAACACTGAAGCTTTCTTT.

A word on this clonotype: A much larger clonotype is one base distant, so this may be a read error. The chain joins TRBV3-1 to TRBJ1-5, with TRBD1 as a possible D gene (6 bases). The CDR3 loop spans 15 amino acids. The V gene's germline CDR1 is LGHDT and CDR2 YNNKEL (reference sequence). The CDR3 spells CVSSQGRGANQPQHF. The CDR3 DNA sequence: TGTGTCAGCAGCCAAGGTCGGGGGGCCAATCAGCCCCAGCATTTT.

This clonotype occurred a few times. With a much larger clone just one base away, this may be a read error. The chain combines TRBV20-1 with TRBJ2-1; 10 bases are shared with TRBD2. Germline CDR1 DFQATT, CDR2 SNEGSKA (reference sequence). This CDR3 spans 14 amino acids. The CDR3, as DNA: TGCAGTGCTAGCAGCGGGAGGGGTTACACTGAGCAGTTCTTC. Its protein is CSASSGRGYTEQFF.

Concerning this clonotype: A much larger clone lies one base from this, so it may be a read error. The chain links TRBV19 to TRBJ2-2; D not certain. The V gene lost 6 bases and the J gene lost 6 bases, with 14 bases spanning the gap. Germline-derived CDR1 and CDR2 are LNHDA and SQIVND (reference sequence). The CDR3 consists of 14 residues. CDR3 in DNA: TGTGCCAGTAGCTCCGACATTGACCCCGGGGAGCTGTTTTTT. Amino acids: CASSSDIDPGELFF.

This clonotype was detected ten times or more. The chain combines TRBV30 with TRBJ2-7, with D maybe TRBD2 (6 bases). This CDR3 has 12 amino acids. In germline, CDR1 is GTSNPN, CDR2 SVGIG (reference sequence). V lost 2 bases to trimming and J lost 4 bases, with 9 bases between them. The CDR3 DNA follows: TGTGCCTGGAGTTCGGGAGAGTACGAGCAGTACTTC. Translated: CAWSSGEYEQYF. Based on the CDR3 plus reference TRBV30 and TRBJ2-7, the full variable domain is SQTIHQWPATLVQPVGSPLSLECTVEGTSNPNLYWYRQAAGRGLQLLFYSVGIGQISSEVPQNLSASRPQDRQFILSSKKLLLSDSGFYLCAWSSGEYEQYFGPGTRLTVT.

This clonotype was seen ten or more times. The J gene is TRBJ1-6, the V gene TRBV6-4; 8 nucleotides line up with TRBD1. This CDR3 is built from 14 residues. J lost 7 bases, V lost 4 bases, and 3 bases had no gene match. Germline lookup yields CDR1 MRHNA and CDR2 SNTAGT. This chain's CDR3 is CASSAGQANSPLHF. CDR3 DNA: TGTGCCAGCAGTGCGGGACAGGCAAATTCACCCCTCCACTTT.

This clonotype was seen many times. The chain uses TRBV6-1 and TRBJ2-2; TRBD1 agrees at 7 bases. The CDR3 is made up of 13 amino acids. CDR1 and CDR2 (germline): MNHNS, SASEGT. The V segment lost 7 bases and the J segment 7 bases; nucleotides outside the gene matches: 6. CDR3 protein: CASKEQGVGELFF. CDR3 DNA: TGTGCCAGCAAGGAGCAGGGGGTCGGGGAGCTGTTTTTT.

This clonotype appeared a few times. This could be a read error, since a much larger clone is one nucleotide away. This chain links TRBV20-1 with TRBJ2-6; perhaps D is TRBD1 or TRBD2 (5 bases each). Germline V gene data show CDR1 as DFQATT and CDR2 as SNEGSKA (reference sequence). The CDR3 loop spans 14 amino acids. DNA for the CDR3: TGCAGTGCACGGGAAGGGGCTGGGGCCACCGTCCTGACTTTC. Translating it yields CSAREGAGATVLTF.

This clonotype was seen many times. This chain connects TRBV11-2 to TRBJ1-2, with D perhaps TRBD1 (5 bases). This CDR3 is built from 15 residues. CDR1 is SGHAT, CDR2 FQNNGV, per germline. The V and J ends lost 4 bases and 2 bases respectively, with 14 bases between them. The CDR3 spells CASSSIRQTNYGYTF. Written as DNA, the CDR3 is TGTGCCAGCAGCTCAATCCGACAGACCAACTATGGCTACACCTTC.

The J gene is TRBJ2-5, the V gene TRBV30; TRBD2 aligns across 7 bases. V gave up 2 bases and J gave up 6 bases; unmatched junction bases: 9. Germline lookup yields CDR1 GTSNPN and CDR2 SVGIG (reference sequence). The CDR3 contains 14 residues. The CDR3 bases are TGTGCCTGGAGTATCCGACTAGCTGATCAGACCCAGTACTTC. Translating it yields CAWSIRLADQTQYF. Full variable domain (rest looked up from reference TRBV30 and TRBJ2-5): SQTIHQWPATLVQPVGSPLSLECTVEGTSNPNLYWYRQAAGRGLQLLFYSVGIGQISSEVPQNLSASRPQDRQFILSSKKLLLSDSGFYLCAWSIRLADQTQYFGPGTRLLVL.

This clonotype has more than one count but fewer than ten. The chain combines TRBV5-4 with TRBJ1-1; 7 bases align to TRBD1. CDR1 is SGHNT and CDR2 is YYREEE in the germline V gene (reference sequence). V trimming: 3 bases; J trimming: 7 bases; junction bases outside the gene matches: 9. The CDR3 length is 14 residues. CDR3 region: CASSSWTGALEAFF. For the CDR3, the DNA is TGTGCCAGCAGCTCCTGGACAGGAGCGCTTGAAGCTTTCTTT.

This clonotype was observed at least ten times. The chain combines TRBV7-8 with TRBJ1-5; D remains ambiguous. V was trimmed by 5 bases and J by 7 bases, leaving 18 bases between them. This CDR3 has 15 amino acids. The V gene's germline CDR1 is SGHVS and CDR2 FQNEAQ. The CDR3 nucleotides read TGTGCCAGCAGCGGAGCGGCCCCCGAGGTGCAGCCCCAGCATTTT. Protein sequence: CASSGAAPEVQPQHF.

This clonotype was detected ten times or more. This may arise from a read error, as a much more abundant clone is one base away. The chain combines TRBV11-3 with TRBJ2-7, with 10 nucleotides matching TRBD1. CDR1 SGHNT and CDR2 YENEEA come from the germline V gene. The V segment lost 4 bases and the J segment 7 bases; nucleotides outside the gene matches: 7. The CDR3 sequence is 14 residues long. As DNA, the CDR3 is TGTGCCAGCAGCTCCGGGACAGGGGCGGGGGAGCAGTACTTC. This sequence encodes CASSSGTGAGEQYF.

This chain connects TRBV7-2 to TRBJ2-2, with 9 bases lining up with TRBD2. Germline V gene data show CDR1 as SGHTA and CDR2 as FQGNSA. V was clipped by 1 base and J by 7 bases; unmatched bases: 4. The CDR3 is 15 amino acids. The CDR3 DNA reads as TGTGCCAGCAGCTTAGTGGCGGGAGGGATCGGGGAGCTGTTTTTT. This codes for CASSLVAGGIGELFF. The whole variable domain, filled in from reference TRBV7-2 and TRBJ2-2, reads GAGVSQSPSNKVTEKGKDVELRCDPISGHTALYWYRQSLGQGLEFLIYFQGNSAPDKSGLPSDRFSAERTGGSVSTLTIQRTQQEDSAVYLCASSLVAGGIGELFFGEGSRLTVL.

In this sample, this clonotype turned up many times. The rearrangement uses TRBV19 and TRBJ2-4, with a tentative D call TRBD1 (5 bases). The CDR3 sequence is 11 residues long. Trimming pared 1 base from V and 15 bases from J, leaving 10 bases between. CDR1 is LNHDA, CDR2 SQIVND, per germline (reference sequence). The CDR3 region is CASSIAGWRYF. As DNA, the CDR3 is TGTGCCAGTAGTATAGCAGGGTGGCGGTACTTC.

This clonotype was observed many times. The genes are TRBV5-6 and TRBJ2-7; TRBD1 might be the D (5 bases). The CDR3 has 15 amino acids. V lost 0 bases, J lost 3 bases, and 13 bases lay in between. Germline V lookup: CDR1 SGHDT, CDR2 YYEEEE. The CDR3 DNA is TGTGCCAGCAGCTTGGGCCGGACAAAAAGCTACGAGCAGTACTTC. Translating gives CASSLGRTKSYEQYF.

This clonotype was observed many times. The V call is TRBV14, the J call TRBJ2-5; D not resolved. The germline V gene encodes CDR1 SGHDN and CDR2 FVKESK. V was pared by 2 bases and J by 5 bases, with 15 bases between. CDR3 length: 15 amino acids. The CDR3 nucleotides read TGTGCCAGCAGCCAAAGAGCCCCGTTCGCTGAGACCCAGTACTTC. Protein sequence: CASSQRAPFAETQYF.

This clonotype was counted ten times or more. This sequence joins TRBV6-2 or TRBV6-3 and TRBJ1-2, with D possibly TRBD1 on 6 matching bases. The V end lost 5 bases, the J end lost 4 bases, and 14 bases lay between the germline ends. Germline V gene lookup returns CDR1 MNHEY and CDR2 SVGEGT. The CDR3 totals 14 residues. Written as DNA, the CDR3 is TGTGCCAGCAGTCACGGGGGGCGAGTCTATGGCTACACCTTC. It translates to CASSHGGRVYGYTF.

This clonotype was counted at least ten times. The J gene is TRBJ2-1, the V gene TRBV7-9, with 7 bases matching TRBD1. Germline V gene sequence: CDR1 SEHNR, CDR2 FQNEAQ (reference sequence). V dropped 5 bases and J dropped 3; count of bases not matched to a gene: 10. This CDR3 is 16 amino acids long. The CDR3, as DNA: TGTGCCAGCAGCCCACCCCGGGGACAGCTCTACAATGAGCAGTTCTTC. It codes for CASSPPRGQLYNEQFF.

This clonotype was recorded many times. The V and J genes are TRBV4-3 and TRBJ2-7; 9 bases map to TRBD1. This CDR3 has 19 amino acids. Germline V gene lookup returns CDR1 LGHNA and CDR2 YSLEER. J gave up 4 bases and V 0 bases, and 16 bases lay outside the gene matches. The CDR3 DNA is TGCGCCAGCAGCCAAGATCTCCGGACAGGGGCTGGGACTACGTACGAGCAGTACTTC. This encodes CASSQDLRTGAGTTYEQYF.

Many counts were recorded for this clonotype. The rearrangement uses TRBV2 and TRBJ2-1, with unresolved D. In germline, CDR1 is SNHLY, CDR2 FYNNEI. The CDR3 covers 11 residues. Trimming shortened V by 1 base and J by 13 bases, and 8 bases separated the two germline ends. For the CDR3, the DNA is TGTGCCAGCAGTGAAGTCCGAGCTCAGTTCTTC. Protein sequence: CASSEVRAQFF. Full variable domain (remainder filled in from reference TRBV2 and TRBJ2-1): EPEVTQTPSHQVTQMGQEVILRCVPISNHLYFYWYRQILGQKVEFLVSFYNNEISEKSEIFDDQFSVERPDGSNFTLKIRSTKLEDSAMYFCASSEVRAQFFGPGTRLTVL.

A remark on this clonotype: Given the absence of the conserved phenylalanine or tryptophan at the CDR3 end, a read error is likely. The J gene is TRBJ1-6, the V gene TRBV19, with 8 bases identical to TRBD1. This CDR3 has 17 amino acids. In germline, CDR1 is LNHDA, CDR2 SQIVND (reference sequence). The DNA of the CDR3 is TGTGCGACAAGAGGACAGGGAGGCACCTCCTATAATTCGCCCCTCCACCTT. Translation gives CATRGQGGTSYNSPLHL.

This clonotype was recorded many times. The DNA of the CDR3 is TGTGCCAGCAGATTACAGGGCACCGGGGAGCTGTTTTTT. Amino acids: CASRLQGTGELFF. This chain uses TRBV5-6 with TRBJ2-2; maybe TRBD1 (6 bases). V lost 5 bases and J lost 4, with 9 bases in between. Germline V CDR1 and CDR2: SGHDT, YYEEEE. The CDR3 spans 13 residues.

In its sample, this clonotype was seen many times. The V and J genes are TRBV20-1 and TRBJ2-7; TRBD1 agrees at 8 bases. This CDR3 has 14 amino acids. The germline gives CDR1 DFQATT, CDR2 SNEGSKA (reference sequence). Trimming cost V 3 bases and J 5 bases; bases outside gene matches: 9. CDR3 sequence (DNA): TGCAGTGCTAGCCGGACAGGGCTTACCCACGAGCAGTACTTC. This encodes CSASRTGLTHEQYF.

In regard to this clonotype: Without the conserved terminal phenylalanine or tryptophan, this CDR3 likely stems from a read error. The chain links TRBV20-1 to TRBJ2-7; D assignment may be TRBD1 or TRBD2 (6 bases each). Germline assignment: CDR1 DFQATT and CDR2 SNEGSKA (reference sequence). The CDR3 covers 16 residues. The CDR3 reads CSVRIGAGQASHEQYL. CDR3 nucleotide sequence: TGCAGTGTTAGAATTGGGGCGGGACAAGCCTCCCACGAGCAGTACCTC.

Ten or more counts support this clonotype. The V call is TRBV6-1, the J call TRBJ2-5; tentatively, D is TRBD2 (5 bases). CDR1 is MNHNS, CDR2 SASEGT, per germline. This CDR3 spans 15 amino acids. Trimming stripped 3 bases from V and 1 base from J, with 12 bases between. The CDR3: CASSEFQRIQETQYF. CDR3 sequence (DNA): TGTGCCAGCAGTGAGTTTCAGCGGATCCAAGAGACCCAGTACTTC.

This clonotype was detected many times. The chain links TRBV3-1 to TRBJ2-1; the D gene is possibly TRBD2 (6 bases). Trimming pared 4 bases from V and 6 bases from J, leaving 13 bases between. The CDR3 spans 14 residues. CDR1 and CDR2 from the germline V gene are LGHDT and YNNKEL (reference sequence). CDR3 region: CASSRDFKFNEQFF. Here the CDR3 DNA reads TGTGCCAGCAGCCGGGACTTTAAATTCAATGAGCAGTTCTTC.

Of note for this clonotype: One end of the junction is discordant with germline, which a read error may explain. The chain uses TRBV24-1 and TRBJ2-3; a possible D gene is TRBD2 (6 bases). The CDR3 spans 16 residues. Germline values: CDR1 KGHDR, CDR2 SFDVKD. In DNA, the CDR3 is TGTGCCACTCGGCCGGGACGAGCGGGTAGCACAGATACGCAGTATTTC. The encoded protein is CATRPGRAGSTDTQYF.

This clonotype showed up many times. The chain is built from TRBV30 and TRBJ1-5; D is perhaps TRBD1 (5 bases). The CDR3 has 13 amino acids. From germline, CDR1 is GTSNPN and CDR2 SVGIG (reference sequence). The V end was cut by 5 bases, the J end by 8 bases, with 16 bases between. The CDR3 loop reads CAWGSRGDKPQHF. The CDR3 DNA reads TGTGCCTGGGGATCCCGGGGGGATAAGCCCCAGCATTTT.